A selection of T cell receptor beta chains follows, all from one sample in a study of shared clonotypes between healthy human individuals. The repertoire was sequenced with immunoSEQ multiplex PCR; TCRdb's copy has only in-frame clones and lacks some. This sample has some 1.4 million clones, with 96% found just once. Sequenced: naive CD4+ T cells sorted from blood. The source of these receptors is a man between 25 and 39 years old in good health. CDR3s include the opening cysteine and the closing phenylalanine or tryptophan. The order of the fields is V gene, D gene, CDR3 length, J gene, clone size, CDR3 protein, CDR3 DNA. A D gene is named only where the DNA matches it firmly. Expanded clones get a size class; other rows say once, few or many, or leave the size out.

>TRBV9|-|13|TRBJ1-4|-
CASSVLGGEKLFF
TGTGCCAGCAGCGTACTAGGTGGTGAAAAACTGTTTTTT
>TRBV7-3|-|14|TRBJ2-3|-
CASSLGRETDTQYF
TGTGCCAGCAGCTTAGGCAGGGAAACAGATACGCAGTATTTT
>TRBV5-4|-|15|TRBJ1-1|-
CASSQVGKLNTEAFF
TGCGCCAGCAGCCAAGTTGGAAAGCTGAACACTGAAGCTTTCTTT
>TRBV13|TRBD1|14|TRBJ2-7|-
CASSLRGGDYEQYF
TGTGCCAGCAGCTTACGAGGGGGCGACTACGAGCAGTACTTC
>TRBV29-1|TRBD1|11|TRBJ1-2|few
CSVDGTGPSTF
TGCAGCGTTGACGGGACAGGGCCCTCCACCTTC
>TRBV18|-|12|TRBJ2-5|-
CASSPNRETQYF
TGTGCCAGCTCACCGAATCGAGAGACCCAGTACTTC
>TRBV6-6|-|13|TRBJ2-1|-
CASSSRGNNEQFF
TGTGCCAGCAGTTCCCGGGGAAACAATGAGCAGTTCTTC
>TRBV25-1|TRBD1|15|TRBJ1-2|-
CASSDTRQGWSGYTF
TGTGCCAGCAGTGATACTAGACAGGGGTGGTCTGGCTACACCTTC
>TRBV5-1|TRBD2|13|TRBJ2-1|-
CASKASGSNEQFF
TGCGCCAGCAAAGCTAGCGGGAGCAATGAGCAGTTCTTC
>TRBV7-9|TRBD2|15|TRBJ2-7|-
CASSSMAGVAYEQYF
TGTGCCAGCAGCTCGATGGCGGGAGTGGCCTACGAGCAGTACTTC
>TRBV7-9|-|14|TRBJ2-5|-
CASSGGGPRGTQYF
TGTGCCAGCAGCGGTGGGGGACCCCGTGGGACCCAGTACTTC
>TRBV10-3|TRBD1|13|TRBJ1-2|-
CAVTPGTGDGYTF
TGTGCCGTAACCCCCGGGACAGGTGACGGCTACACCTTC
>TRBV7-6|-|13|TRBJ2-3|-
CASSLVLTDTQYF
TGTGCCAGCAGCTTAGTCCTCACAGATACGCAGTATTTT
>TRBV28|TRBD1|17|TRBJ1-2|-
CASSHIPGQGGNNGYTF
TGTGCCAGCAGCCATATACCGGGACAGGGGGGAAATAATGGCTACACCTTC
>TRBV18|-|14|TRBJ2-3|-
CASSRGGATDTQYF
TGTGCCAGCTCCCGAGGGGGGGCGACAGATACGCAGTATTTT
>TRBV27|-|13|TRBJ2-7|-
CASSPLGYYEQYF
TGTGCCAGCAGTCCTCTTGGCTACTACGAGCAGTACTTC
>TRBV9|TRBD2|20|TRBJ2-1|-
CASSVARSYSGRDSYNEQFF
TGTGCCAGCAGCGTAGCGAGGTCTTATAGCGGGAGGGACTCCTACAATGAGCAGTTCTTC
>TRBV5-5|TRBD2|16|TRBJ2-7|-
CASRPRLAGYQYEQYF
TGTGCCAGCAGACCGAGACTAGCGGGCTATCAATACGAGCAGTACTTC
>TRBV5-8|-|16|TRBJ2-3|-
CASSLAGVSFTDTQYF
TGTGCCAGCAGCTTGGCGGGAGTTTCCTTCACAGATACGCAGTATTTT
>TRBV28|TRBD1|13|TRBJ2-7|-
CASSSGQNYEQYF
TGTGCCAGCAGTTCGGGACAGAACTACGAGCAGTACTTC
>TRBV5-4|-|15|TRBJ2-1|-
CASSLGGPDYNEQFF
TGTGCCAGCAGCTTGGGGGGCCCTGACTACAATGAGCAGTTCTTC
>TRBV25-1|-|16|TRBJ2-1|-
CASRGPTGSHVGKQFF
TGTGCCAGCAGAGGTCCGACGGGGTCGCATGTGGGCAAACAGTTCTTC
>TRBV5-1|-|15|TRBJ1-1|-
CASRPNPTGDTEAFF
TGCGCCAGCAGACCCAATCCTACAGGAGACACTGAAGCTTTCTTT
>TRBV7-8|TRBD2|19|TRBJ2-2|once
CASSLNPFSGRGWTGELFF
TGTGCCAGCAGCCTAAACCCCTTTAGCGGGAGGGGGTGGACCGGGGAGCTGTTTTTT
>TRBV15|TRBD1|14|TRBJ2-7|once
CATSSPGQVYEQYF
TGTGCCACCAGCTCGCCGGGACAGGTTTACGAGCAGTACTTC
>TRBV6-1|TRBD2|16|TRBJ2-7|-
CASSGDPSGKAYEQYF
TGTGCCAGCAGTGGGGACCCTAGCGGGAAAGCCTACGAGCAGTACTTC
>TRBV5-4|TRBD1|15|TRBJ1-2|-
CASRTPGTGADGYTF
TGTGCCAGCAGGACCCCCGGGACAGGGGCGGATGGCTACACCTTC
>TRBV30|TRBD2|14|TRBJ2-1|-
CAPYGRERKNEQFF
TGTGCTCCCTATGGGCGGGAGAGGAAAAATGAGCAGTTCTTC
>TRBV6-5|-|14|TRBJ2-2|-
CASWVAGGGGELFF
TGTGCCAGCTGGGTAGCTGGAGGCGGTGGGGAGCTGTTTTTT
>TRBV4-3|-|14|TRBJ1-1|-
CASSRLGPNTEAFF
TGCGCCAGCAGCCGGTTGGGTCCCAACACTGAAGCTTTCTTT
>TRBV5-1|TRBD1|15|TRBJ2-7|-
CASSTDRERPIAQYF
TGCGCCAGCAGCACGGACAGGGAACGACCTATTGCGCAGTACTTC
>TRBV7-6|-|16|TRBJ2-6|-
CASSYGTPSGANVLTF
TGTGCCAGCAGCTACGGGACCCCCTCTGGGGCCAACGTCCTGACTTTC
>TRBV4-2|-|17|TRBJ1-3|-
CASSQDVGGTSGNTIYF
TGTGCCAGCAGCCAAGATGTGGGAGGCACCTCTGGAAACACCATATATTTT
>TRBV10-3|-|17|TRBJ2-5|-
CATGDQTGRQGGETQYF
TGTGCCACGGGGGACCAAACAGGGCGCCAGGGCGGGGAGACCCAGTACTTC
>TRBV28|-|12|TRBJ1-2|-
CASTPRRHGYTF
TGTGCCAGCACCCCTCGCAGGCATGGCTACACCTTC
>TRBV28|-|15|TRBJ2-1|-
CASSYRIRSYNEQFF
TGTGCCAGCAGTTACAGGATAAGGTCCTACAATGAGCAGTTCTTC
>TRBV25-1|-|16|TRBJ1-2|-
CASSESGNSANYGYTF
TGTGCCAGCAGTGAATCCGGTAACAGCGCAAACTATGGCTACACCTTC
>TRBV28|-|13|TRBJ1-2|-
CASSLKGPYGYTF
TGTGCCAGCAGTTTGAAGGGACCCTATGGCTACACCTTC
>TRBV5-1|TRBD2|16|TRBJ2-7|few
CASSIAPGLAAYEQYF
TGCGCCAGCAGCATCGCCCCGGGACTAGCAGCATACGAGCAGTACTTC
>TRBV7-8|-|14|TRBJ2-1|few
CASSSGPNRNEQFF
TGTGCCAGCAGCTCCGGGCCGAATCGCAATGAGCAGTTCTTC
>TRBV19|-|12|TRBJ2-3|-
CASSIASDTQYF
TGTGCCAGTAGTATAGCGTCAGATACGCAGTATTTT
>TRBV18|TRBD1|14|TRBJ1-5|-
CASSGGQQNQPQHF
TGTGCCAGCTCAGGGGGACAGCAGAATCAGCCCCAGCATTTT
>TRBV5-1|-|14|TRBJ2-3|-
CASSLGWGPDTQYF
TGCGCCAGCAGCTTGGGGTGGGGCCCAGATACGCAGTATTTT
>TRBV5-5|TRBD1|16|TRBJ2-3|-
CASSFMDRGPADTQYF
TGTGCCAGCAGCTTTATGGACAGGGGGCCGGCAGATACGCAGTATTTT
>TRBV19|-|19|TRBJ2-5|-
CASSIYPTQAGTWQETQYF
TGTGCCAGTAGTATATACCCGACTCAGGCGGGGACGTGGCAAGAGACCCAGTACTTC
>TRBV28|-|12|TRBJ2-5|-
CASSLPTTPLDF
TGTGCCAGCAGTTTACCCACAACCCCCCTCGACTTC
>TRBV4-1|-|15|TRBJ2-3|-
CASSQSGGRTDTQYF
TGCGCCAGCAGCCAGTCTGGGGGAAGAACAGATACGCAGTATTTT
>TRBV7-8|-|14|TRBJ2-1|-
CASSLRGTNNEQFF
TGTGCCAGCAGCTTAAGAGGGACAAACAATGAGCAGTTCTTC
>TRBV7-2|TRBD1|15|TRBJ1-1|-
CASSFSTGGNTEAFF
TGTGCCAGCAGCTTCTCGACAGGGGGCAACACTGAAGCTTTCTTT
>TRBV6-5|-|16|TRBJ2-1|-
CASSYSGAAIDNEQFF
TGTGCCAGCAGTTACTCGGGGGCCGCAATCGACAATGAGCAGTTCTTC